This T cell receptor (beta chain) was recovered during a study of beta chain features in type 1 diabetes. Study-level findings and limits: Any PCR bias toward short templates would affect both groups alike. Type 1 diabetes patients had moderately but significantly shorter TCRB CDR3s in all four CD4+ subsets. High-TCR-expressing cells could be over-represented by cDNA sequencing.

Germline V gene lookup returns CDR1 MNHEY and CDR2 SMNVEV (reference sequence). There are 15 residues in the CDR3. Trimming cost V 7 bases and J 0 bases; bases outside gene matches: 5. Note on this clone: Its antigen is unknown.

Sequencing targeted expressed TCRB transcripts, as all isolated RNA had been reverse transcribed. Measured with immunoSEQ multiplex PCR; TCRdb has only the in-frame clones, and not every one. This repertoire shows about 150,000 clones, over 9% found once; its top ten account for more than 0.45%. The gene calls are TRBV27 and TRBJ1-1, with 10 bases matching TRBD1. Specimen: central memory CD4+ T cells from blood. This receptor was obtained from a man younger than 40 with type 1 diabetes. This CDR3 reads CASTPGQGMNTEAFF. CDR3 bases: TGTGCCAGCACCCCGGGACAGGGGATGAACACTGAAGCTTTCTTT.